A single sample is the source of the 14 T cell receptor beta chains below, sequenced in a study of T-cell reconstitution after alpha-beta-depleted transplantation in children. The TCRbeta library was prepared with unique molecular identifiers. TCRdb itself ran the PCR reads through MiXCR, one entry per CDR3 protein. The sample carries some 830,000 distinct CDR3 sequences, less than 20% recorded once. Sequencing was performed on PBMCs, mostly from graft donor cells, taken 360 days after TCRalphabeta/CD19-depleted stem cell transplant. The receptors shown here come from a male patient younger than 18 who had a stem cell transplant for acute lymphoblastic leukemia, so the T cells may come from the graft donor.

The J gene is TRBJ2-7, the V gene TRBV5-8; 7 positions match TRBD2. Unmatched junction bases numbered 11, after V lost 4 bases and J lost 4 bases. This CDR3 has 15 residues. Germline V CDR1 and CDR2: SGHTS, YDEGEE. The CDR3 nucleotides are TGTGCCAGCAGCCCGTGGGGGGGAAGGAGGTACGAGCAGTACTTC. This codes for CASSPWGGRRYEQYF.

This clonotype was seen more than once but under ten times. The chain combines TRBV7-2 with TRBJ2-7; D perhaps matches TRBD2 (5 bases). The germline gives CDR1 SGHTA, CDR2 FQGNSA. The CDR3 spans 15 residues. The ends were cut back, 3 bases at V and 0 bases at J, with 12 bases in the middle. CDR3: CASSFSPSGSYEQYF. As DNA, the CDR3 is TGTGCCAGCAGCTTTTCCCCCAGCGGCTCCTACGAGCAGTACTTC.

The rearrangement uses TRBV11-2 and TRBJ1-3; maybe TRBD1 (5 bases). CDR1 SGHAT and CDR2 FQNNGV come from the germline V gene. Trimming removed 5 bases from V and 4 bases from J, with 21 bases in between. This CDR3 is 17 amino acids long. CDR3 loop: CASSPAPRGTRGNTIYF. CDR3 in DNA: TGTGCCAGCAGCCCCGCCCCTCGGGGGACGAGGGGAAACACCATATATTTT.

V and J are TRBV5-1 and TRBJ1-3, with D tentatively TRBD1 (5 bases). Trimming cost V 6 bases and J 3 bases, with 13 bases left between them. The germline CDR1 and CDR2 sequences are SGHRS and YFSETQ. The CDR3 has 14 residues. This chain's CDR3 is CASNPGLGGNTIYF. The CDR3 region has the DNA TGCGCCAGCAACCCGGGACTTGGTGGAAACACCATATATTTT.

The chain links TRBV9 to TRBJ1-2; D might be TRBD1 (5 bases). The length of the CDR3 is 14 residues. Trimming removed 4 bases at V and 7 bases at J, with 17 bases between. Germline V gives CDR1 SGDLS, CDR2 YYNGEE. In DNA form, the CDR3 reads TGTGCCAGCAGCTTAGACGGGGCCCGCGGTGGCTACACCTTC. Its translation: CASSLDGARGGYTF.

The J gene is TRBJ1-5, the V gene TRBV2; D call uncertain. The germline V gene has CDR1 SNHLY and CDR2 FYNNEI. Trimming stripped 8 bases from V and 4 bases from J, with 12 bases between. This CDR3 is 13 amino acids long. CDR3 DNA sequence: TGTGCCAGCGGACGCGGGGAAAATCAGCCCCAGCATTTT. Amino acids: CASGRGENQPQHF.

CDR3: CASSLLGANIQYF. CDR3 coding DNA: TGTGCCAGCAGCTTACTGGGGGCAAACATTCAGTACTTC. The chain couples TRBV7-9 to TRBJ2-4; TRBD1 is a possible D gene (6 bases). Germline V gene data show CDR1 as SEHNR and CDR2 as FQNEAQ (reference sequence). The CDR3 runs 13 residues. V shed 2 bases and J shed 6 bases, with 8 bases lying between them.

The chain uses TRBV10-3 and TRBJ2-5; D might be TRBD1 (7 bases). CDR3 length equals 16 residues. V dropped 6 bases and J dropped 5 bases, with 22 bases sitting between them. Germline CDR1 and CDR2: ENHRY and SYGVKD. The CDR3 DNA sequence: TGTGCCATCAGCAGGGGGGCCGTCAGCGGTGGGGAGACCCAGTACTTC. Protein: CAISRGAVSGGETQYF.

The J gene is TRBJ2-5, the V gene TRBV20-1; 10 nucleotides align to TRBD2. Per germline, CDR1 DFQATT and CDR2 SNEGSKA (reference sequence). V was clipped by 6 bases and J by 4 bases; unmatched bases: 8. This CDR3 region has 14 residues. The CDR3 DNA sequence: TGCAGTGCAAGACTAGCGGGTATCAGAGAGACCCAGTACTTC. The encoded protein is CSARLAGIRETQYF.

This clonotype was recorded only once. The chain joins TRBV7-8 to TRBJ2-7; D perhaps matches TRBD2 (6 bases). V was trimmed by 8 bases and J by 4 bases, leaving 12 bases between them. CDR1 and CDR2 from the germline V gene are SGHVS and FQNEAQ. The CDR3 length is 12 residues. This CDR3 is CASPEGRYEQYF. The CDR3 nucleotides read TGTGCCAGCCCAGAGGGGAGGTACGAGCAGTACTTC.

This clonotype was found a few times. J is TRBJ2-7 and V is TRBV20-1, with TRBD1 as a possible D gene (6 bases). CDR1 and CDR2 from the germline V gene are DFQATT and SNEGSKA (reference sequence). Trimming took 4 bases from V and 0 from J, leaving 13 bases between them. This CDR3 is 14 amino acids long. DNA for the CDR3: TGCAGTGCTACCGCAGGGGATTACTCCTACGAGCAGTACTTC. Protein product: CSATAGDYSYEQYF.

This chain uses TRBV7-9 with TRBJ2-7, with D perhaps TRBD1 or TRBD2 (5 bases each). The CDR3 sequence is 14 residues long. Trimming took 5 bases from V and 2 from J, leaving 13 bases between them. The V gene's germline CDR1 is SEHNR and CDR2 FQNEAQ (reference sequence). CDR3 residues: CASSPRLGAYEQYF. CDR3 DNA: TGTGCCAGCAGCCCCCGACTGGGGGCCTACGAGCAGTACTTC.

The chain has TRBV18 and TRBJ2-1; 7 bases are a match to TRBD2. The junction had 5 bases not matched to a gene; V was cut back by 3 bases and J by 3 bases. This CDR3 has 15 residues. Per the germline V gene, CDR1 is KGHSH and CDR2 is LQKENI. The CDR3 sequence: CASSPVLADYNEQFF. CDR3 bases: TGTGCCAGCTCACCTGTCCTAGCGGACTACAATGAGCAGTTCTTC.

At least ten counts were recorded for this clonotype. The rearrangement joins TRBV12-3 or TRBV12-4 to TRBJ1-5; D gene uncertain. Trimming removed 8 bases from V and 5 bases from J, with 4 bases in between. The CDR3 length is 10 residues. The CDR3 sequence is CASGDQPQHF. The CDR3 nucleotides are TGTGCCAGCGGCGATCAGCCCCAGCATTTT.